The T cell receptor beta chain described here comes from a study of CD8+CD57+ T cells in acquired aplastic anemia. Study at large: An average of roughly 2.9 ug of DNA was obtained from sorted CD4+ and CD8+ cells.

Patients who underwent sequencing had shown CD8+CD57+ cell expansion by flow cytometry. Blood samples were obtained from patients who had received no prior therapy. General study findings and limits: Found in both controls and patients were twenty-nine CD8+ CDR3 sequences.

Genomic DNA provided the template from which TCR beta VDJ and CDR3 profiles were obtained. One entry per CDR3 protein results from TCRdb running MiXCR on the reads. Here the sample spans just over 200,000 distinct CDR3 sequences, about 60% being singletons. The table lists this clonotype with a count of one. Its antigen is unknown. Material for sequencing was sorted CD4+, CD8+, or CD8+CD57+ T cells (not recorded which) from PBMCs. This clonotype originated in a human donor with aplastic anemia.

DNA of the CDR3: TGTGCCAGCAGCTTAGGGACAGCAGGCTACGAGCAGTACTTC. Protein sequence: CASSLGTAGYEQYF. The chain combines TRBV7-9 with TRBJ2-7; D perhaps matches TRBD1 (6 bases). There are 14 residues in the CDR3. Per the germline V gene, CDR1 is SEHNR and CDR2 is FQNEAQ (reference sequence). V was shortened by 1 base and J by 3 bases, with 10 bases between the two germline ends.